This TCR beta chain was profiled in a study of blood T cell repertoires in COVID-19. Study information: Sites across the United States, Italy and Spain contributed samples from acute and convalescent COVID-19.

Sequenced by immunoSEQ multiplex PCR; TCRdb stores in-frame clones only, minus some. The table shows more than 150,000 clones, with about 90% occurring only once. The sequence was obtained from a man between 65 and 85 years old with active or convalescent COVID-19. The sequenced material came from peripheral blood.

For the CDR3, the DNA is TGTGCCAGCAGTGCCGAAGTTCCGGACAGGGCCGACGGCTACACCTTC. Translating it yields CASSAEVPDRADGYTF. The chain recombines TRBV2 with TRBJ1-2, with 8 bases fitting TRBD1. Germline CDR1 SNHLY, CDR2 FYNNEI. V gave up 4 bases and J gave up 8 bases; unmatched junction bases: 15. The CDR3 has 16 residues.